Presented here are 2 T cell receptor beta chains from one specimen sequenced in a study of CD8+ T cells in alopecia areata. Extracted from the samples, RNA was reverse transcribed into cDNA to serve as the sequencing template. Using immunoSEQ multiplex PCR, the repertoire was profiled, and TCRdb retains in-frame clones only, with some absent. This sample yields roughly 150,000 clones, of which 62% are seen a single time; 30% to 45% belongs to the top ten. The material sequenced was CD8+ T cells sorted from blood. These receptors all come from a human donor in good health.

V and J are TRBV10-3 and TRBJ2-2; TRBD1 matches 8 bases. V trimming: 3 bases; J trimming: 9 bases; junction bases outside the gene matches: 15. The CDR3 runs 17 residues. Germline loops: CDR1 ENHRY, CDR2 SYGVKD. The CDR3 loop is CAISESGGRTQGRELFF. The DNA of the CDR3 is TGTGCCATCAGTGAATCAGGGGGCCGGACACAGGGCCGGGAGCTGTTTTTT.

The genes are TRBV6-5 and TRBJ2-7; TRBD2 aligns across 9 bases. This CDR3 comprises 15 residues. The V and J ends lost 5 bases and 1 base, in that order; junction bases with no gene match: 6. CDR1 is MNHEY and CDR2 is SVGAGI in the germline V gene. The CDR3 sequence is CASSGQREVSYEQYF. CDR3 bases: TGTGCCAGCAGTGGTCAGCGGGAGGTGTCCTACGAGCAGTACTTC.